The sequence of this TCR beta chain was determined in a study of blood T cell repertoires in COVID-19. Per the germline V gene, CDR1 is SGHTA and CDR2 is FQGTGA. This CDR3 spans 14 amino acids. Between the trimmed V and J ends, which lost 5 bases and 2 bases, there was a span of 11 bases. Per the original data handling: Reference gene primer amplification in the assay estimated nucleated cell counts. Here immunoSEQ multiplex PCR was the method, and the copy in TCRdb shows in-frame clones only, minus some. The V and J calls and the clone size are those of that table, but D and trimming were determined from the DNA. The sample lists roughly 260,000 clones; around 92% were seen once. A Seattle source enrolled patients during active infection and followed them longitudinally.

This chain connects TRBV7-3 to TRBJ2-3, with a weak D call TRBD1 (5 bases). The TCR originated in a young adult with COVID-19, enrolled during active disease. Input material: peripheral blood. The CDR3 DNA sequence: TGTGCCAGCAGCCCCGGACAATCCACAGATACGCAGTATTTT. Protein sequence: CASSPGQSTDTQYF.